This T cell receptor (beta chain) was captured in a study of blood T cell repertoires in COVID-19. Across the whole study: Samples representing acute and convalescent COVID-19 were sourced from the United States, Italy and Spain.

The authors' processing: Amplified reference gene primers provided the basis for estimating nucleated cell counts. TCRdb's table, derived via immunoSEQ multiplex PCR, lists solely in-frame clones and lacks some. That table gives V, J and clone size, and the DNA gave D and trimming. Of about 150,000 clones listed, 60% to 85% are singletons. This receptor was taken from a man aged 50-60 years with active or convalescent COVID-19. The sequenced sample consisted of peripheral blood.

In DNA, the CDR3 is TGTGCCAGCAGTGAACCGGCTAGCGAGTACAATGAGCAGTTCTTC. It yields the protein CASSEPASEYNEQFF. V gene TRBV2 combines with J gene TRBJ2-1; possibly TRBD2 for D (6 bases). Trimming removed 2 bases at V and 4 bases at J, with 12 bases between. CDR3 length equals 15 residues. Germline CDR1 SNHLY, CDR2 FYNNEI.